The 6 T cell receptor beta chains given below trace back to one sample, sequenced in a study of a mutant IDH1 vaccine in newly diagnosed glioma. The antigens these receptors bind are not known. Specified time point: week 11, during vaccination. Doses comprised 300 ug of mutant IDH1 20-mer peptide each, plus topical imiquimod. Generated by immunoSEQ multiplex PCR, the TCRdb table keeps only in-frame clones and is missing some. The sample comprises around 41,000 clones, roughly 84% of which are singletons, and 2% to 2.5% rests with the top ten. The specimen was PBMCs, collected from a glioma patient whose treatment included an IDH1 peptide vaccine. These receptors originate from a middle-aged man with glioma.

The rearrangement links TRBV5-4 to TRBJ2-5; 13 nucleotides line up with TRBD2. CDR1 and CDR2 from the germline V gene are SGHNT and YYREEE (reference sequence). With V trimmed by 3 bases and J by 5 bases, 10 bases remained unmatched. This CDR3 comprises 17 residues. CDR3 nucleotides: TGTGCCAGCAGCTCCCGGACTAGCGGGAGTTTTCGGGAGACCCAGTACTTC. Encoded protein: CASSSRTSGSFRETQYF.

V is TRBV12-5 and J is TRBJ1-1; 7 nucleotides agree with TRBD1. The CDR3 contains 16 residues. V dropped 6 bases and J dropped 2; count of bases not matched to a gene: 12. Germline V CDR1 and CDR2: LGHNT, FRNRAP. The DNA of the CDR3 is TGTGCTAGTGGCCCGTCGAGGGACAGCTACAACACTGAAGCTTTCTTT. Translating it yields CASGPSRDSYNTEAFF.

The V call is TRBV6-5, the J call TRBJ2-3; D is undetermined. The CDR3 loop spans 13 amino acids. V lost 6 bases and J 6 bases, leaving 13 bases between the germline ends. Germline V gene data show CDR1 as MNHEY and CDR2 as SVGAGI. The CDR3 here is CASRHKSWDTQYF. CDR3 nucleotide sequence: TGTGCCAGCAGACATAAAAGTTGGGATACGCAGTATTTT.

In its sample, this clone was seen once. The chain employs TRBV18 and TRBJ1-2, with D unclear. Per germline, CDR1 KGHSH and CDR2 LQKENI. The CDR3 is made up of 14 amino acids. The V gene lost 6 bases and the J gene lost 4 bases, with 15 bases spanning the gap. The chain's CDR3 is CASSPLEGGYGYTF. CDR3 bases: TGTGCCAGCTCCCCCCTTGAGGGTGGCTATGGCTACACCTTC. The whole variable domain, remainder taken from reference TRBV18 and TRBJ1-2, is NAGVMQNPRHLVRRRGQEARLRCSPMKGHSHVYWYRQLPEEGLKFMVYLQKENIIDESGMPKERFSAEFPKEGPSILRIQQVVRGDSAAYFCASSPLEGGYGYTFGSGTRLTVV.

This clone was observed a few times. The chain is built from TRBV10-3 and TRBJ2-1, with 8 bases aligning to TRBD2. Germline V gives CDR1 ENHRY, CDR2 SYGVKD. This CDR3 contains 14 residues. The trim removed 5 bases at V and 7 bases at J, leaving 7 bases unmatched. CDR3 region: CAISSGSSLNEQFF. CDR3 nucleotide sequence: TGTGCCATCAGTAGCGGGAGTTCGTTGAATGAGCAGTTCTTC.

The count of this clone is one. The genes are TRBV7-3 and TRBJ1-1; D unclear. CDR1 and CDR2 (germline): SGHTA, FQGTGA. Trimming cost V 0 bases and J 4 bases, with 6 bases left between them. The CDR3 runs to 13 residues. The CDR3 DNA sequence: TGTGCCAGCAGCTTAACGTTTGTCACTGAAGCTTTCTTT. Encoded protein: CASSLTFVTEAFF.